The present entry profiles one T cell receptor beta chain with its context. This clonotype was seen repeatedly, ten times or more. Its antigen remains unidentified. No much larger clone is present one base from it, and per-base qualities are unavailable. V sheds 4 bases and J sheds 9 bases, leaving 23 bases between their ends. The CDR3 covers 16 residues, taking in both the cysteine and the phenylalanine. Only the CDR3 region is kept as DNA, spanning 48 bases read in frame from base 1. Taken from the germline V gene, the CDR1 and CDR2 loops are SGHRS and YFSETQ. Library method: multiplex PCR. Sequencing used an Illumina HiSeq 4000. To build TCR beta libraries, CDR3 regions were amplified by Arm-PCR using iRepertoire HTBI primers. PCR products were gel purified before sequencing. In the paper's pipeline: Across samples, about 64 TRBV and roughly 13 TRBJ segments were identified and used for gene usage analysis of CDR3 amino acid clonotypes. Filtered high-quality paired reads were merged into contigs using COPE and FqMerger. BLAST was used to align contigs to IMGT TRBV, TRBD and TRBJ reference genes, and CDR3 was defined according to IMGT. Highly expanded clones were defined as clonotypes with a frequency above 0.1%. Shannon entropy served as the measure of repertoire diversity, while the Gini coefficient captured V-J evenness. Clonotypes shared by more than one individual were considered public. The public reads were reprocessed in TCRdb via fastp at Q25 and MiXCR, keeping in-frame beta chains. All rows with the same CDR3 protein become a single entry with the most common DNA and genes. The V and J calls and clone size come from TCRdb's table, not from the authors' own analysis. This sample gives under 400,000 distinct CDR3 sequences in total; roughly 17% of them show up just once. Approximately 30% of the sample goes to the ten largest clones.

The sample originates from a study of regulatory T cells in long-lasting Graves disease listed by TCRdb under 2021. Background for the entire study: Antithyroid drugs had been taken for less than 3 months by newly diagnosed Graves' disease patients. This study used TCR sequencing and RNA sequencing of peripheral blood to compare persistent Graves' disease patients against newly diagnosed Graves' disease patients. The study was conducted in China and was registered as a clinical trial. A total of roughly 35 samples underwent TCR sequencing: about 13 from persistent and roughly 20 from newly diagnosed Graves' disease patients. General findings and caveats noted by the study authors: Only peripheral blood was studied, because thyroid tissue, the primary lesion, was inaccessible. Preferential use of TRBV28, TRBJ1-2 and TRBJ2-5 was observed in persistent disease, whereas TRBV20-1 and TRBJ2-1 were favored in newly diagnosed disease. Patients with persistent disease shared more public clonotypes (approximately 2,500) than newly diagnosed patients did (nearly 1,000). Compared with newly diagnosed patients, patients with persistent Graves' disease had lower TCR Shannon entropy and fewer highly expanded clones, which suggests clonal expansion. Only the TCR beta chain was sequenced and analyzed. The authors noted that the small sample size was a limitation that may lower accuracy.

Explained via the paper, the time point label denotes: newly diagnosed GD, antithyroid drugs for less than 3 months. For both TCR sequencing and RNA sequencing, RNA was extracted from PBMCs using TRIzol. Graves' disease was diagnosed according to American Thyroid Association guidelines. Recruitment of patients was carried out at an endocrinology department in Xi'an, China. From each patient, 7.5 to 10 milliliters of peripheral blood was collected into an EDTA anticoagulant tube. PBMCs were isolated by Ficoll Paque Plus density gradient separation without further T cell sorting. An Agilent 2100 Bioanalyzer and agarose gel were used to check RNA quality, and a NanoDrop 2000 was used to measure RNA concentration. The sample was also reused in another study, on T cells in Graves' hyperthyroidism and ophthalmopathy. The second study's authors report: Graves' hyperthyroidism was defined as stable when no progression to ophthalmopathy occurred over 18 months of follow-up. Hyperthyroidism patients were newly diagnosed, had a disease duration of under 2 months, and were aged 18 to 65 years. The study excluded patients with uncontrolled infections, other autoimmune diseases, pregnancy or lactation. Diagnoses were established on the basis of clinical symptoms, serum thyroxine and TRAb, thyroid ultrasound, and orbital computed tomography. A first-round RT-PCR of the TCR CDR3 used the HTBI primer set with the Qiagen OneStep RT-PCR kit. Blood samples also contained most of the expanded thyroid clonotypes (frequency above 0.001), which suggests that blood repertoires may reflect thyroid immune responses. A model built on a 13 V-J signature distinguished ophthalmopathy from stable hyperthyroidism, reaching roughly 88% sensitivity and 81% to 83% specificity in cross-validation and 80%/75% in testing. During validation, the model predicted progression to ophthalmopathy a median of around six months ahead of onset, with roughly 65% sensitivity and 72% to 80% specificity. TCR V-J signatures able to tell the groups apart were searched for in a discovery cohort of 95 or so patients, of whom roughly 42 had Graves' ophthalmopathy and 55 to 65 had stable Graves' hyperthyroidism. Prospective prediction of ophthalmopathy was tested in an independent validation cohort of approximately 19 hyperthyroidism patients and some 17 patients who later progressed to ophthalmopathy. The roughly 100 discovery patients were divided at random into training and test sets in a 7:3 ratio. Thyroid tissue and blood T-cell repertoires from more than 5 Graves' hyperthyroidism patients were also compared in the study. Once sampling was done, hyperthyroidism patients were given methimazole at a starting dose of 30 mg daily, whereas ophthalmopathy patients were given high-dose intravenous methylprednisolone. The libraries were constructed in a second round of multiplex PCR and then size-selected and purified. Sequencing of the libraries was done on an Illumina HiSeq2000 using paired-end 100 bp reads. SOAPnuke was used to process the raw data, throwing out any read that contained adapters or uncalled bases, had a mean Phred below 15, or lacked an exact constant-primer or identifier match. COPE v1.2.5 was used to merge high-quality paired reads, and clonotypes were defined as unique nucleotide sequences. MiTCR v1.1 was used to align the clonotypes against IMGT TRBV, TRBD and TRBJ reference segments. Only V-J combinations with frequency above 0.0001, covering about 99% of repertoires, were analysed. The TCS score was defined as F50 (clonal expansion) divided by E x V (chaos), with BLOSUM62-based TCRdist calculated between CDR3 peptides within each V-J. Welch's t-statistics and random forest reduced 500 to 550 V-J features to 10 to 15, which were used in a naive Bayes classifier (R e1071). Sample size was not statistically predetermined, and blinding of investigators to group allocation was not performed. The paper describes TCR Vbeta CDR3 sequencing of some 130 peripheral blood samples, made up of 43 ophthalmopathy patients, roughly 72 hyperthyroidism patients and 17 progressor patients.

The sequences come from peripheral blood mononuclear cells (PBMCs), collected at new diagnosis, from a patient treated with antithyroid drugs. The chain couples TRBV5-1 to TRBJ2-1; no confident D gene assignment can be made. The receptor was derived from a middle-aged man with Graves disease. Donor details come from another sample of the same person, matched by shared clones. Here is the DNA: TGCGCCAGCAGCCAAATAACCGGACGGCAGAATCTTGAGCAGTTCTTC. Translated, it reads CASSQITGRQNLEQFF. The CDR3 plus the reference TRBV5-1 and TRBJ2-1 genes for the other parts give the full variable domain: KAGVTQTPRYLIKTRGQQVTLSCSPISGHRSVSWYQQTPGQGLQFLFEYFSETQRNKGNFPGRFSGRQFSNSRSEMNVSTLELGDSALYLCASSQITGRQNLEQFFGPGTRLTVL.